This T cell receptor (beta chain) was identified during a study of cytomegalovirus exposure and HLA in healthy donors. Looking at the study overall: Caucasian-associated ancestry cluster membership applied to less than 85% of 398 genotyped donors. Study observations and caveats: Rarity marked most TCR sequences, yet some public TCRs occurred in many donors. TCR beta V segments were, for the most part, productive about 87% or about 30% of the time in an earlier analysis. From TCR beta sequences, most subjects' HLA-A and HLA-B alleles were reportedly predicted accurately.

The PCR ran on 60 Vbeta and 13 Jbeta primers. This table comes from immunoSEQ multiplex PCR, and its TCRdb copy is limited to in-frame clones, with some not included. This sample yields fewer than 100,000 clones, of which about 83% are seen a single time; approximately 15% belongs to the top ten. The CDR3 extends over 13 amino acids. The germline CDR1 and CDR2 sequences are SGDLS and YYNGEE. V shed 3 bases, J shed 8 bases, and the junction held 5 bases outside the gene matches. As for this clone: Its target is unknown.

The sample consisted of PBMCs. This TCR derives from a man aged 60 to 69 in good health and CMV-seropositive. The V and J genes are TRBV9 and TRBJ1-2; TRBD1 matches at 9 bases. CDR3: CASSATGGWGYTF. The CDR3 region has the DNA TGTGCCAGCAGCGCTACAGGGGGCTGGGGCTACACCTTC. Combining the CDR3 with reference TRBV9 and TRBJ1-2 gives the whole variable domain DSGVTQTPKHLITATGQRVTLRCSPRSGDLSVYWYQQSLDQGLQFLIQYYNGEERAKGNILERFSAQQFPDLHSELNLSSLELGDSALYFCASSATGGWGYTFGSGTRLTVV.